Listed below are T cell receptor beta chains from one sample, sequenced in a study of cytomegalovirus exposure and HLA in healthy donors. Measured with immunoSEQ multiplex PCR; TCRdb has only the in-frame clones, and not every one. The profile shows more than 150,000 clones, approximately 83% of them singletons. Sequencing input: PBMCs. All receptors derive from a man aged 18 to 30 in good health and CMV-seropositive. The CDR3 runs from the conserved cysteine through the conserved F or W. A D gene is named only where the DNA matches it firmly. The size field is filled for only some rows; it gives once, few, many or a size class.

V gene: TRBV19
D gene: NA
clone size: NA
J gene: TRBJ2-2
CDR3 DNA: TGTGCCAGTAGTATCGGCCAGGGGCGGACCGGGGAGCTGTTTTTT
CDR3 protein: CASSIGQGRTGELFF

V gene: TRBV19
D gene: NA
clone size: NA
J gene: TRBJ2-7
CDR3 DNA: TGTGCCAGTAGGGGCTCGACGTACGAGCAGTACTTC
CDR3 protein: CASRGSTYEQYF

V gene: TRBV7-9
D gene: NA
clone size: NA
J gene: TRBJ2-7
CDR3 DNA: TGTGCCAGCAGCTTCTCCTACGAGCAGTACTTC
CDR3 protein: CASSFSYEQYF

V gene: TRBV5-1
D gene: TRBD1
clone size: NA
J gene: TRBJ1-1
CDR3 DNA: TGCGCCAGCAGCTTGAGAGGGGGCATGAACACTGAAGCTTTCTTT
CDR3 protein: CASSLRGGMNTEAFF

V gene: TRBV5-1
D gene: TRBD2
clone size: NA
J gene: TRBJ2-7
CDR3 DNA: TGCGCCAGCAGCTTGGTAGGTAGCGGGGGGCATACTAACTACGAGCAGTACTTC
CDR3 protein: CASSLVGSGGHTNYEQYF

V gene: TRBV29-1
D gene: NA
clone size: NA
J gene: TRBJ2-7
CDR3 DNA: TGCAGCGTTATGAACTATAGCCTTAGCTCCTACGAGCAGTACTTC
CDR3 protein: CSVMNYSLSSYEQYF

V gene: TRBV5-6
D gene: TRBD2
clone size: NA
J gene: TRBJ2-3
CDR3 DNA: TGTGCCAGCAGCTTGTTGCGGACTAGCGGGACAGATACGCAGTATTTT
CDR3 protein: CASSLLRTSGTDTQYF

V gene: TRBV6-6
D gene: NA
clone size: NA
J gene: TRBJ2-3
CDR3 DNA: TGTGCCAGCAGTTACTCAGGGGAAGCAGATACGCAGTATTTT
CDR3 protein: CASSYSGEADTQYF

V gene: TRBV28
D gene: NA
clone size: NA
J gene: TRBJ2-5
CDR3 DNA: TGTGCCAGCAGTAGGCGGCAGACTCCAAGGTACTTC
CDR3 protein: CASSRRQTPRYF

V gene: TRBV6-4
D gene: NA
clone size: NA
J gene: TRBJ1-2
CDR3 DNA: TGTGCCAGCAGGGGAGGGCGTTCAGGTGGCTACACCTTC
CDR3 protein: CASRGGRSGGYTF

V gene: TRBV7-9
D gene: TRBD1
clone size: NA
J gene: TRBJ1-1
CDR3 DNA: TGTTCCAGCAGCCCACGACAGGGCTTGGGTGCTTTCTTT
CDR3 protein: CSSSPRQGLGAFF

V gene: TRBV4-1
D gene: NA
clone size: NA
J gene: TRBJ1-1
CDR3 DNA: TGCGCCAGCAGCCAAGAACAATCGGGGGGGCTGGACACTGAAGCTTTCTTT
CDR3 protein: CASSQEQSGGLDTEAFF

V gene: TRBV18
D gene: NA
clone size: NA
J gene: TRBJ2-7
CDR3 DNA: TGTGCCAGCTCACGCGACAGCTCCTACGAGCAGTACTTC
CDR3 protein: CASSRDSSYEQYF

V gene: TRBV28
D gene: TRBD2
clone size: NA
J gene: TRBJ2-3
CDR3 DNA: TGTGCCAGCAGTATCCCCCCAACGGCGGGGGGGCGGTATACGCAGTATTTT
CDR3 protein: CASSIPPTAGGRYTQYF

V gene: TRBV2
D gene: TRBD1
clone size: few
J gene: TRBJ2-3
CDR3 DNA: TGTGCCAGCATCCGACAGGGGTGGGACACAGATACGCAGTATTTT
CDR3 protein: CASIRQGWDTDTQYF

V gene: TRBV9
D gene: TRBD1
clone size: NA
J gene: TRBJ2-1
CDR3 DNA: TGTGCCAGCAGCGTAGCTGGTGGGGGACAGTACAATGAGCAGTTCTTC
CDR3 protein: CASSVAGGGQYNEQFF

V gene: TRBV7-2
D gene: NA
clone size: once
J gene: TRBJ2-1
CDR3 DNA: TGTGCCAGCAGCTTGGAGTGGAAGGAATACAATGAGCAGTTCTTC
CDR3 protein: CASSLEWKEYNEQFF

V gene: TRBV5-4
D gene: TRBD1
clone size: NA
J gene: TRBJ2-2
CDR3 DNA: TGTGCCAGCAGCAAAAGGGGGCGAGGGGCCGGGGAGCTGTTTTTT
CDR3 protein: CASSKRGRGAGELFF

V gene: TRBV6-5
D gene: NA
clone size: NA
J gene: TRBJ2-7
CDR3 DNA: TGTGCCACAAGACAGGGACTGAGGGAGCAGTACTTC
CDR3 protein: CATRQGLREQYF

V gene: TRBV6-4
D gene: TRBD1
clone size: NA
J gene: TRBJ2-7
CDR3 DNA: TGTGCCAGCCTAGAAAGGGACAGGGAAATCGGCGAGCAGTACTTC
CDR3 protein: CASLERDREIGEQYF

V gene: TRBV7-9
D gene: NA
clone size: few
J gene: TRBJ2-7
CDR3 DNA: TGTGCCAGCAGCTTAGAGGGAGGGGGTCCCAGCGAGCAGTACTTC
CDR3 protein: CASSLEGGGPSEQYF

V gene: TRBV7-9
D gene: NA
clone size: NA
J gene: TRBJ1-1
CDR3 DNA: TGTGCCAGCAGCTTATATTCGGTGAACACTGAAGCTTTCTTT
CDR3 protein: CASSLYSVNTEAFF

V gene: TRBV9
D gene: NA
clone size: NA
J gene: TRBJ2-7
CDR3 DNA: TGTGCCAGCAGCCCAGGGAACTACGAGCAGTACTTC
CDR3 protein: CASSPGNYEQYF

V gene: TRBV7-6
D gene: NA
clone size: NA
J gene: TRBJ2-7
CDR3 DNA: TGTGCCAGCAGCTTAGAGACTAGTCTGGGATCCGAGCAGTACTTC
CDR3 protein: CASSLETSLGSEQYF

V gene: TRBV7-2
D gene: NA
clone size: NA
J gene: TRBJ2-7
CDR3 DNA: TGTGCCAGCAGCTCCGCCTACGAGCAGTACTTC
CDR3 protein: CASSSAYEQYF

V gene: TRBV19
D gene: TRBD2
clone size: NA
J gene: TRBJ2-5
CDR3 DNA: TGTGCCAGTAGTATGGGCAGCGGGGGTGCGGAGACCCAGTACTTC
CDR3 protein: CASSMGSGGAETQYF

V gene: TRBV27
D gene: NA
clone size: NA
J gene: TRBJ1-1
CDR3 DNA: TGTGCCAGCAGCGGTCAGGGGCGCTTGACTGAAGCTTTCTTT
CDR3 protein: CASSGQGRLTEAFF

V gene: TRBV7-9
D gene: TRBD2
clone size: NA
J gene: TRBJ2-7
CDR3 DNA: TGTGCCAGCAGCCTCCCGACTAGCTGGGAGCAGTACTTC
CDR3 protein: CASSLPTSWEQYF

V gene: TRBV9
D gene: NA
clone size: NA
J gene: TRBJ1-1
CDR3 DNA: TGTGCCAGCAGCGTAGGACCCAAGCCGGCGGGGAACACTGAAGCTTTCTTT
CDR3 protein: CASSVGPKPAGNTEAFF

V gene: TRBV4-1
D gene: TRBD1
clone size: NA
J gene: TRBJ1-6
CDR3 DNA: TGCGCCAGCAGCCAAGATGTCAGGGGGCTTTCACCCCTCCACTTT
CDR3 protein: CASSQDVRGLSPLHF

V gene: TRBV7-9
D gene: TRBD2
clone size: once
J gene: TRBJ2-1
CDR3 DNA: TGTGCCAGCAGCTTAGGGACTAGAGAGTACAATGAGCAGTTCTTC
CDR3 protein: CASSLGTREYNEQFF

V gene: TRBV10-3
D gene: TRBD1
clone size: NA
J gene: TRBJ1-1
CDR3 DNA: TGTGCCATCAGTTACGACAGGGGGAGGACTGAAGCTTTCTTT
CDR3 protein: CAISYDRGRTEAFF

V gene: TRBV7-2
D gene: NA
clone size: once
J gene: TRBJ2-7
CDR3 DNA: TGTGCCAGCAGCTTAGTTGTGTGGAGCCACCCTACCGAGCAGTACTTC
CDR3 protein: CASSLVVWSHPTEQYF

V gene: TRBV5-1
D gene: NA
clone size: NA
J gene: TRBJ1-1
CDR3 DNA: TGCGCCAGCAGCGTCGGGGGGCTGAACACTGAAGCTTTCTTT
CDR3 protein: CASSVGGLNTEAFF

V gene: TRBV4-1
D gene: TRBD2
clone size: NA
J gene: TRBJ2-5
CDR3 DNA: TGCGCCAGCAGCCAAGACGGGAGGGGGGGGGTACCCGTTGAGACCCAGTACTTC
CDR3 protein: CASSQDGRGGVPVETQYF

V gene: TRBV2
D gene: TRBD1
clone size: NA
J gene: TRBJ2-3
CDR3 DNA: TGTGCCAGCAGTGTGGGACAGGGGCGGACAGATACGCAGTATTTT
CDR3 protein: CASSVGQGRTDTQYF

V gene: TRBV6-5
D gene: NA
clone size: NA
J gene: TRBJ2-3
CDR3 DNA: TGTGCCAGCAGTCGTACACACCCGGATACGCAGTATTTT
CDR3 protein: CASSRTHPDTQYF

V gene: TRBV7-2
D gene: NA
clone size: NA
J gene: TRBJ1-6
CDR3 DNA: TGTGCCAGCAGCTTAGTAGGCCGGAGTAATTCACCCCTCCACTTT
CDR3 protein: CASSLVGRSNSPLHF

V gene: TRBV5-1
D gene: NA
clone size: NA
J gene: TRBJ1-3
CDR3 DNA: TGCGCCAGCAGCGCGGGCCAGAGGAACACCATATATTTT
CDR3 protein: CASSAGQRNTIYF